There are a few counts of the clone carrying this T cell receptor (beta chain). Its antigen is not identified. The authors incorporated unique molecular identifiers into the TCR beta cDNA libraries. In TCRdb, the PCR reads were re-called with MiXCR into one record per CDR3 protein. The sample yields around 200,000 distinct CDR3 sequences, approximately 29% seen once. The germline gives CDR1 SGHRS, CDR2 YFSETQ. J lost 4 bases, V lost 4 bases, and 11 bases had no gene match. This CDR3 is 15 amino acids long. These data originate in a study of post-analysis software for immune sequencing data. Study-wide background: Patients with relapsing-remitting, secondary progressive and progressive-relapsing multiple sclerosis courses were all represented. Study findings and constraints: Patients carried a handful of TRBV segments more frequently than controls did, and TRBV5-6, TRBV5-1 and TRBV20-1 were among them. The F measure placed samples prepared in the same batch into strongly shared clusters.

Sequenced input: blood. The V call is TRBV5-1, the J call TRBJ2-7, with 7 bases aligning to TRBD2. The sequence came from a girl younger than 18 with multiple sclerosis. The CDR3: CASSPSGGRGYEQYF. In DNA, the CDR3 is TGCGCCAGCAGCCCCTCGGGCGGGAGAGGGTACGAGCAGTACTTC.